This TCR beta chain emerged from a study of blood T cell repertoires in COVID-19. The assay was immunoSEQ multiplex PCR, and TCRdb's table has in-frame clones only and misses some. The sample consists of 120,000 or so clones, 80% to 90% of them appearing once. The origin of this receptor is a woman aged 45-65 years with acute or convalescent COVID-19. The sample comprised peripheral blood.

The CDR3 nucleotides are TGTGCCAGCAGTTACCAACAGGGGGCGGGGAGAAACACCATATATTTT. It is translated as CASSYQQGAGRNTIYF. The chain couples TRBV6-6 to TRBJ1-3; 9 nucleotides line up with TRBD1. Trimming took 2 bases from V and 5 from J; bases not matched to a gene: 7. Germline loops: CDR1 MNHNY, CDR2 SVGAGI (reference sequence). This CDR3 has 16 residues.